The following is a T cell receptor beta chain sequence with its context. As yet, its antigen is unknown. The assay was carried out at the deep level. Some clones are missing from TCRdb's copy, which holds only in-frame ones; the method was immunoSEQ multiplex PCR. The sample has some 2,000,000 clones; 90% to 95% are singletons. The data belong to a study of shared clonotypes between healthy human individuals. As for the study in general: Each donor had three CD4 naive, three CD4 memory, two CD8 naive and one CD8 memory plate. Findings and caveats of the study: Lower generation probabilities were found for non-shared clonotypes than for those shared by all four donors.

CDR1 and CDR2 from the germline V gene are MNHNS and SASEGT. CDR3 length equals 15 residues. V lost 2 bases, J lost 5 bases, and 6 bases stayed unmatched. The receptor's source is a young man in good health. Specimen: naive CD4+ T cells sorted from blood. Noted subset: CD45RA+ positively selected. This chain joins TRBV6-1 and TRBJ1-5, with TRBD1 matching 7 bases. CDR3 protein: CASSELGGADQPQHF. Here the CDR3 DNA reads TGTGCCAGCAGTGAATTAGGGGGCGCCGATCAGCCCCAGCATTTT.